This paragraph reports one TCR beta chain. Its matching antigen is unknown. This specimen comes from a study of cytomegalovirus exposure and HLA in healthy donors. Background on the study: Genotyping showed roughly 76% of hundreds of donors falling in the Caucasian-associated ancestry cluster.

Trimming took 5 bases from V and 3 from J, leaving 20 bases between them. This CDR3 has 17 residues. Germline CDR1 and CDR2: LNHNV and YYDKDF (reference sequence). Study-level points and caveats: Per a later analysis, HLA-associated TCR beta chains showed more clonal expansion than other, equally common TCR beta chains.

The PCR used 60 Vbeta and 13 Jbeta primers. The data were produced by immunoSEQ multiplex PCR, yet TCRdb's version contains in-frame clones alone and is incomplete. The sample consists of about 140,000 clones, around 85% of them appearing once. This clonotype was obtained from a man aged 35-49 years in good health and CMV-seropositive. Sequencing was performed on PBMCs. The chain carries TRBV15 and TRBJ1-5; no firm D call. CDR3 sequence (DNA): TGTGCCACCAGCGGAAAAGGATTAATTCGGGACAATCAGCCCCAGCATTTT. Its translation: CATSGKGLIRDNQPQHF.